This T cell receptor beta chain appears in the sequencing data of a study of lung T cells in sarcoidosis with Löfgren's syndrome. Study-wide context: Löfgren's syndrome patients were the main repertoire analysis focus.

This clonotype appeared many times. TCRdb fed the reads into MiXCR, producing one record per CDR3 protein. Of 58,000 or so distinct CDR3 sequences in the sample, about 20% were seen once. The TCR originated in a human donor with sarcoidosis (Löfgren's syndrome or another form), or a control subject (not recorded which). The sequencing sample was made of CD4+ T cells from PBMCs.

CDR3: CASQAGLAQPQHF. The CDR3 region has the DNA TGTGCCTCCCAGGCGGGGCTCGCTCAGCCCCAGCATTTT. V is TRBV10-3 and J is TRBJ1-5; possible D gene TRBD1, 5 bases. Trimming removed 11 bases from V and 6 bases from J, with 17 bases in between. The CDR3 contains 13 residues. CDR1 and CDR2 (germline): ENHRY, SYGVKD.